Following are 8 T cell receptor beta chains from one sample sequenced in a study of blood T cell repertoires in COVID-19. Only in-frame clones appear in the TCRdb table, and some are missing; sequencing was by immunoSEQ multiplex PCR. The sample consists of about 250,000 clones, about 82% of them appearing once. Sequenced sample: peripheral blood. Receptors originate from a man aged 50 or older with COVID-19, enrolled during active disease.

The chain uses TRBV12-3 or TRBV12-4 and TRBJ1-2; the D is unclear. The ends were cut back, 0 bases at V and 6 bases at J, with 2 bases in the middle. The CDR3 extends over 11 amino acids. Written as DNA, the CDR3 is TGTGCCAGCAGTTTAGCCAATGGCTACACCTTC. It specifies CASSLANGYTF.

The rearrangement links TRBV5-8 to TRBJ1-3, with 8 bases fitting TRBD1. Per germline, CDR1 SGHTS and CDR2 YDEGEE. V trimming: 2 bases; J trimming: 3 bases; junction bases outside the gene matches: 10. This CDR3 region has 17 residues. CDR3 amino acids: CASSFRGRGHNGNTIYF. CDR3 nucleotides: TGTGCCAGCAGCTTCAGGGGCAGGGGGCATAATGGAAACACCATATATTTT.

This chain links TRBV4-1 with TRBJ2-7; no firm D call. Germline CDR1 and CDR2: MGHRA and YSYEKL. The CDR3 spans 11 residues. V lost 2 bases to trimming and J lost 5 bases, with 4 bases between them. CDR3 nucleotides: TGCGCCAGCAGCCAACATGACGAGCAGTACTTC. Amino acids: CASSQHDEQYF.

CDR3 sequence reads: CASSFAGTAPNEQFF. The CDR3 DNA sequence: TGTGCCAGCAGCTTTGCGGGGACGGCCCCCAATGAGCAGTTCTTC. The V and J genes are TRBV5-4 and TRBJ2-1; D may be TRBD2 (6 bases). The CDR3 sequence is 15 residues long. Germline V gene lookup returns CDR1 SGHNT and CDR2 YYREEE (reference sequence). Trimming removed 2 bases from V and 6 bases from J, with 15 bases in between.

The gene calls are TRBV24-1 and TRBJ2-1, with D unresolved. V was cut by 3 bases and J by 0 bases, with 14 bases left in between. Germline V CDR1 and CDR2: KGHDR, SFDVKD. The CDR3 length is 17 residues. DNA of the CDR3: TGTGCCACCAGTGATAGCAGAGGTCAGAGCTCCTACAATGAGCAGTTCTTC. Protein sequence: CATSDSRGQSSYNEQFF.

This clone was seen a single time. CDR3 DNA sequence: TGTGCCACCAGCAGTTGGGGGCTCCAAGAGACCCAGTACTTC. Amino acid sequence: CATSSWGLQETQYF. This chain connects TRBV15 to TRBJ2-5; weak D call: TRBD1 (6 bases). CDR1 and CDR2 (germline): LNHNV, YYDKDF (reference sequence). Trimming shortened V by 3 bases and J by 1 base, and 9 bases separated the two germline ends. The CDR3 has 14 amino acids.

The chain has TRBV12-3 or TRBV12-4 and TRBJ1-5; no reliable D call. The CDR3 is 13 residues long. Trimming removed 4 bases at V and 7 bases at J, with 11 bases between. CDR3 nucleotides: TGTGCCAGCAGTTCGGGTCTCCAACAGCCCCAGCATTTT. Translation gives CASSSGLQQPQHF.

The chain carries TRBV21-1 and TRBJ1-2. TRBV21-1 counts as a pseudogene. This CDR3 region has 11 residues. The CDR3 protein is CASIGRDGYTF. CDR3 coding DNA: TGTGCCAGCATTGGGCGGGATGGCTACACCTTC.